The 20 T cell receptor beta chains presented below share a single source sample, sequenced in a study of T cell responses to AZD1222 COVID-19 vaccine. This table comes from immunoSEQ multiplex PCR, and its TCRdb copy is limited to in-frame clones, with some not included. The sample yields some 170,000 clones, less than 90% seen once. The sample in question was peripheral blood, obtained on day 0 of AZD1222 vaccination. The receptors come from an adult in good health.

The chain uses TRBV7-3 and TRBJ2-1; 8 bases map to TRBD2. This CDR3 contains 15 residues. From germline, CDR1 is SGHTA and CDR2 FQGTGA. Losses at the gene ends were 5 bases for V and 4 bases for J; bases not matched to a gene: 7. CDR3 sequence reads: CASSPRVAGYNEQFF. CDR3 DNA sequence: TGTGCCAGCAGCCCCCGAGTAGCGGGGTACAATGAGCAGTTCTTC.

This clone was observed a handful of times. This sequence joins TRBV19 and TRBJ1-2; D is unclear. The germline CDR1 and CDR2 sequences are LNHDA and SQIVND (reference sequence). Trimming stripped 3 bases from V and 0 bases from J, with 11 bases between. This CDR3 has 15 amino acids. For the CDR3, the DNA is TGTGCCAGTAGTATCATCTCGTCAACTAACTATGGCTACACCTTC. Its translation is CASSIISSTNYGYTF.

The chain links TRBV10-3 to TRBJ1-1, with 9 bases matching TRBD1. The CDR3 covers 16 residues. CDR1 ENHRY and CDR2 SYGVKD come from the germline V gene. Trimming took 3 bases from V and 5 from J; bases not matched to a gene: 10. CDR3 DNA: TGTGCCATCAGTGAAGCGACCGGGACAGGGCTTACTGAAGCTTTCTTT. It is translated as CAISEATGTGLTEAFF.

Only one count was recorded for this clone. The rearrangement uses TRBV28 and TRBJ2-6, with TRBD2 identical over 7 bases. The CDR3 consists of 18 residues. Germline assignment: CDR1 MDHEN and CDR2 SYDVKM. The junction had 16 bases not matched to a gene; V was cut back by 7 bases and J by 4 bases. The CDR3 sequence: CASKLGGRAGSGANVLTF. Here the CDR3 DNA reads TGTGCCAGCAAACTGGGGGGGAGGGCCGGTTCCGGGGCCAACGTCCTGACTTTC.

V usage is TRBV5-1 and J usage is TRBJ2-3; maybe TRBD2 (7 bases). The germline CDR1 and CDR2 sequences are SGHRS and YFSETQ. With 0 bases removed from V and 1 base from J, the gap between germline ends came to 21 bases. This CDR3 is built from 19 residues. DNA of the CDR3: TGCGCCAGCAGCTTGGTATCCGGGGGGCGACCCGACCGCACAGATACGCAGTATTTT. Its protein is CASSLVSGGRPDRTDTQYF.

DNA for the CDR3: TGTGCCAGCAGCACGGGACTGGTCAATCAGCCCCAGCATTTT. This encodes CASSTGLVNQPQHF. The genes are TRBV11-2 and TRBJ1-5, with a possible D match to TRBD1 (5 bases). The CDR3 is 14 residues long. The V gene lost 5 bases and the J gene lost 3 bases, with 11 bases spanning the gap. Germline V gene data show CDR1 as SGHAT and CDR2 as FQNNGV. Drawing the rest from reference TRBV11-2 and TRBJ1-5, the complete variable domain is EAGVAQSPRYKIIEKRQSVAFWCNPISGHATLYWYQQILGQGPKLLIQFQNNGVVDDSQLPKDRFSAERLKGVDSTLKIQPAKLEDSAVYLCASSTGLVNQPQHFGDGTRLSIL.

The rearrangement joins TRBV30 to TRBJ1-4; 8 nucleotides agree with TRBD1. Germline CDR1 GTSNPN, CDR2 SVGIG (reference sequence). With 4 bases clipped from V and 5 bases from J, the junction kept 6 bases outside the gene matches. The CDR3 runs 14 residues. This CDR3 reads CAWTRQGSNEKLFF. The DNA of the CDR3 is TGTGCCTGGACCCGACAGGGGAGCAATGAAAAACTGTTTTTT.

The rearrangement uses TRBV18 and TRBJ1-3, with D possibly matching TRBD1 (5 bases). V was cut by 3 bases and J by 4 bases, with 7 bases left in between. Germline loops: CDR1 KGHSH, CDR2 LQKENI. The CDR3 is 13 amino acids. The CDR3 here is CASSPSGGNTIYF. Here the CDR3 DNA reads TGTGCCAGCTCACCCTCAGGGGGAAACACCATATATTTT.

The chain employs TRBV7-9 and TRBJ1-4; TRBD1 agrees at 7 bases. The germline CDR1 and CDR2 sequences are SEHNR and FQNEAQ (reference sequence). This CDR3 is 18 amino acids long. The trim removed 4 bases at V and 7 bases at J, leaving 18 bases unmatched. Here the CDR3 reads CASSSYSGGQHRGEKLFF. CDR3 coding DNA: TGTGCCAGCAGCTCCTATAGTGGGGGACAGCATAGGGGTGAAAAACTGTTTTTT. Based on the CDR3 plus reference TRBV7-9 and TRBJ1-4, the full variable domain is DTGVSQNPRHKITKRGQNVTFRCDPISEHNRLYWYRQTLGQGPEFLTYFQNEAQLEKSRLLSDRFSAERPKGSFSTLEIQRTEQGDSAMYLCASSSYSGGQHRGEKLFFGSGTQLSVL.

This chain uses TRBV27 with TRBJ2-3; TRBD2 matches 12 bases. Germline assignment: CDR1 MNHEY and CDR2 SMNVEV (reference sequence). The CDR3 is 14 amino acids. V shed 5 bases, J shed 6 bases, and the junction held 3 bases outside the gene matches. CDR3 bases: TGTGCCAGCAGTGTGACTAGCGGGAGTGATACGCAGTATTTT. Protein: CASSVTSGSDTQYF.

This clone was counted a few times. CDR3 nucleotide sequence: TGTGCCAGCAGCAAAGGGGGGTCTCCCGATTCACCCCTCCACTTT. This gives the protein CASSKGGSPDSPLHF. This chain links TRBV21-1 with TRBJ1-6. TRBV21-1 is a pseudogene. The CDR3 loop spans 15 amino acids.

The chain is built from TRBV5-4 and TRBJ2-7, with 10 bases aligning to TRBD1. The CDR3 spans 19 residues. Germline values: CDR1 SGHNT, CDR2 YYREEE (reference sequence). The V and J ends lost 5 bases and 2 bases, in that order; junction bases with no gene match: 19. CDR3 sequence: CASSLDRGPSSLGPYEQYF. In DNA form, the CDR3 reads TGTGCCAGCAGTTTAGACAGGGGGCCTTCCTCGTTAGGACCCTACGAGCAGTACTTC.

The chain uses TRBV3-1 (or the pseudogene TRBV3-2) and TRBJ1-2; unclear D gene. Germline V CDR1 and CDR2: LGHDT, YNNKEL (reference sequence). With 0 bases removed from V and 4 bases from J, the gap between germline ends came to 15 bases. There are 16 residues in the CDR3. CDR3 region: CASSQDKSIGLYGYTF. The CDR3 coding sequence is TGTGCCAGCAGCCAAGATAAGTCGATTGGGCTCTATGGCTACACCTTC.

The chain joins TRBV6-2 or TRBV6-3 to TRBJ2-7; D remains ambiguous. Germline V gene sequence: CDR1 MNHEY, CDR2 SVGEGT. Trimming shortened V by 4 bases and J by 3 bases, and 7 bases separated the two germline ends. The CDR3 is 12 amino acids. CDR3 sequence reads: CASSFRHYEQYV. CDR3 bases: TGTGCCAGCAGTTTTCGGCACTACGAGCAGTACGTC.

The V and J genes are TRBV28 and TRBJ1-1; the D is unclear. CDR1 and CDR2 from the germline V gene are MDHEN and SYDVKM. This CDR3 contains 11 residues. V lost 6 bases, J lost 3 bases, and 5 bases lay in between. The DNA of the CDR3 is TGTGCCAGCAGCCAGGACACTGAAGCTTTCTTT. It specifies CASSQDTEAFF.

The gene calls are TRBV7-2 and TRBJ2-1; D is perhaps TRBD1 or TRBD2 (5 bases each). Germline V CDR1 and CDR2: SGHTA, FQGNSA. The CDR3 covers 14 residues. Trimming took off 3 bases at V and 4 bases at J, with 10 bases between the two ends. The CDR3 DNA reads TGTGCCAGCAGCTTCAGGGACCATTACAATGAGCAGTTCTTC. As protein: CASSFRDHYNEQFF.

This chain uses TRBV7-2 with TRBJ1-2; a possible D gene is TRBD1 (6 bases). Germline values: CDR1 SGHTA, CDR2 FQGNSA. The CDR3 has 15 residues. V lost 5 bases, J lost 4 bases, and 17 bases lay in between. CDR3 sequence: CASSPNRELLYGYTF. As DNA, the CDR3 is TGTGCCAGCAGCCCCAACAGGGAATTGCTCTATGGCTACACCTTC.

This chain connects TRBV27 to TRBJ2-2; tentative D call: TRBD2 (7 bases). Germline CDR1 and CDR2: MNHEY and SMNVEV (reference sequence). Trimming pared 8 bases from V and 4 bases from J, leaving 20 bases between. This CDR3 has 16 residues. CDR3 protein: CASGPSGGPSTGELFF. The CDR3 DNA is TGTGCCAGCGGTCCGTCGGGGGGCCCATCCACCGGGGAGCTGTTTTTT.

The CDR3 bases are TGTGCCAGCAGCTTAGGGGTTGGCTACGAGCAGTACGTC. This sequence encodes CASSLGVGYEQYV. The gene calls are TRBV7-8 and TRBJ2-7; no clear D gene. V shed 1 base and J shed 3 bases, with 7 bases lying between them. The CDR3 runs 13 residues. Germline CDR1 reads SGHVS; CDR2 reads FQNEAQ.

The chain employs TRBV11-3 and TRBJ2-7; D is undetermined. The germline V and J ends were trimmed by 0 bases and 7 bases, with 10 bases remaining between them. CDR3 size: 13 residues. CDR1 is SGHNT, CDR2 YENEEA, per germline. Here the CDR3 reads CASSLDAKGEQYF. The CDR3 coding sequence is TGTGCCAGCAGCTTAGATGCAAAGGGTGAGCAGTACTTC.